Listed here are 5 T cell receptor beta chains from one sample, sequenced in a study. TCRdb called the 5' RACE reads again in MiXCR, with one record for every CDR3 protein. The repertoire holds about 40,000 distinct CDR3 sequences, approximately 19% seen once, with about 2.8% in the top ten. Sequencing was carried out using naive CD4+ T cells sorted from a lymph node. Subset in this sample: naive CD4+ T cells, CD4+CD45RA+CD25-. The receptors derive from a female donor with breast cancer.

A word on this clonotype: A read error may be the cause here, since a much bigger clone is one base away. The conserved closing phenylalanine or tryptophan is absent in this CDR3, likely reflecting a read error. The J gene is TRBJ2-5, the V gene TRBV4-1; the D is unclear. The CDR3 runs to 10 residues. CDR1 is MGHRA, CDR2 YSYEKL, per germline. Between the trimmed V and J ends, which lost 8 bases and 7 bases, there was a span of 8 bases. CDR3 residues: CASPRTTQYY. The CDR3 DNA sequence: TGCGCCAGCCCTAGGACGACCCAGTACTAC.

The genes are TRBV19 and TRBJ1-3; D possibly corresponds to TRBD1 (5 bases). Germline CDR1 and CDR2: LNHDA and SQIVND (reference sequence). Trimming took 7 bases from V and 1 from J, leaving 17 bases between them. This CDR3 has 16 amino acids. The CDR3 coding sequence is TGTGCCAGTACGGAGGGGAGTGGGGCTTCTGGAAACACCATATATTTT. Its translation: CASTEGSGASGNTIYF.

This clonotype has ten or more counts. The chain combines TRBV15 with TRBJ1-5; D may be TRBD1 (5 bases). The germline V and J ends were trimmed by 3 bases and 7 bases, with 13 bases remaining between them. The length of the CDR3 is 14 residues. Germline CDR1 LNHNV, CDR2 YYDKDF (reference sequence). The CDR3 nucleotides are TGTGCCACCAGCAGCCGGACGGGGGAACAGCCCCAGCATTTT. Amino acid sequence: CATSSRTGEQPQHF.

Turning to this clonotype: A much larger clone sits a single nucleotide away, making a read error possible. Lacking the conserved final phenylalanine or tryptophan, this CDR3 likely reflects a read error. The genes are TRBV7-2 and TRBJ2-1; 7 nucleotides align to TRBD2. The CDR3 sequence is 14 residues long. Trimming cost V 4 bases and J 11 bases; bases outside gene matches: 11. Germline CDR1 is SGHTA and CDR2 is FQGNSA. CDR3 sequence: CASSSKPTGGKQFI. The CDR3 DNA sequence: TGTGCCAGCAGCTCAAAGCCAACGGGGGGTAAGCAGTTCATC.

This clonotype occurred many times. The chain uses TRBV25-1 and TRBJ1-2, with 9 bases fitting TRBD1. Trimming cost V 8 bases and J 7 bases; bases outside gene matches: 11. CDR1 is MGHDK, CDR2 SYGVNS, per germline. The CDR3 runs to 14 residues. For the CDR3, the DNA is TGTGCCAGCTCATACCCGGGACAGGGAGGTGGCTACACCTTC. Its translation: CASSYPGQGGGYTF.